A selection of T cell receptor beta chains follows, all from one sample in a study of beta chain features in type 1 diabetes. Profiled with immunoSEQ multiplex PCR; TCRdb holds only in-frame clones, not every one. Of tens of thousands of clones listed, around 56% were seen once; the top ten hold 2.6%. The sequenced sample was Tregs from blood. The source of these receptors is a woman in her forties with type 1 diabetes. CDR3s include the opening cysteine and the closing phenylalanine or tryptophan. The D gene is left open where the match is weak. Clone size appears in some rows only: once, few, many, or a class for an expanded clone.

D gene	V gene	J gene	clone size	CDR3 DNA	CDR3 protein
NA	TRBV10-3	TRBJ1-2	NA	TGTGCCACCCAGGCCCTTGCGGGGGCTCGTTATGGCTACACCTTC	CATQALAGARYGYTF
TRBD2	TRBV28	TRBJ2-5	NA	TGTGCCAGCAGTCGCGCCGCGGGAGCGGGGGGCCCTAGTGGGACCCAGTACTTC	CASSRAAGAGGPSGTQYF
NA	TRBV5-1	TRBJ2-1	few	TGCGCCAGCAGCTCTTACAGGGACATTCGCAATGAGCAGTTCTTC	CASSSYRDIRNEQFF
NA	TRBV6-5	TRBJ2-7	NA	TGTGCCAGCAACAGGGACGGGGCCTACGAGCAGTACTTC	CASNRDGAYEQYF
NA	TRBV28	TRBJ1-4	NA	TGTGCCAGCATTGGAGGGAGGGGAGGAGAAAAACTGTTTTTT	CASIGGRGGEKLFF
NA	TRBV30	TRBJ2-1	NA	TGTGCCTGGAGTGTAGGATTTGGGGGCGTAGGCTACAATGAGCAGTTCTTC	CAWSVGFGGVGYNEQFF
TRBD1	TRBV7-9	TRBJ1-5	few	TGTGCCAGCAGCGCGGGACAGTTTTTGCCCCAGCATTTT	CASSAGQFLPQHF
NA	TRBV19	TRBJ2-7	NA	TGTGCCAGTAGTACCCCCGGGCGGGTTGTCCACGAGCAGTACTTC	CASSTPGRVVHEQYF
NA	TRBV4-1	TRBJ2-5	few	TGCGCCAGCAGCCAAGATCCGGGGGTGGGGACCCAGTACTTC	CASSQDPGVGTQYF
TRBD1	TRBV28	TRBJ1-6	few	TGTGCCAGCAGCTTAACCCTGGGACAGGGCGGTTCACCCCTCCACTTT	CASSLTLGQGGSPLHF
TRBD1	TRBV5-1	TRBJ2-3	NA	TGCGCCAGCAGCTTGGACACAGGGGGCACAGATACGCAGTATTTT	CASSLDTGGTDTQYF
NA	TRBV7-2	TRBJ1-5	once	TGTGCCAGCAGCTTAGGCGGGATCCAGCCCCAGCATTTT	CASSLGGIQPQHF
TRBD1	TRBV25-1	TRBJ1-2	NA	TGTGCCAGCAGTGCGTCTGCGGACAGGGTAGGCTACACCTTC	CASSASADRVGYTF
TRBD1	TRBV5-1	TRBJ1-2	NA	TGCGCCAGCAGCTGGACAGGGCGGAATGGCTACACCTTC	CASSWTGRNGYTF
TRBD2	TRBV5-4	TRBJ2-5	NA	TGTGCCAGCAGCTTAGCGGGAGTAGGAGAGACCCAGTACTTC	CASSLAGVGETQYF
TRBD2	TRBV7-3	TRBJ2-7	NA	TGTGCCAGCAGCCGTACTAGCGCTATCTCCTACGAGCAGTACTTC	CASSRTSAISYEQYF
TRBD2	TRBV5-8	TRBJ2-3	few	TGTGCCAGCAGCCTAACTAGCGGGAGGAATACGCAGTATTTT	CASSLTSGRNTQYF
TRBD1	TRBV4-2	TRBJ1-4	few	TGTGCCAGCAGCCGCTACACAGGGGAAACTAATGAAAAACTGTTTTTT	CASSRYTGETNEKLFF
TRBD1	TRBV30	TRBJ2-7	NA	TGTGCCTGGAGTGTACTCGGGACAGGGGCATACGAGCAGTACTTC	CAWSVLGTGAYEQYF
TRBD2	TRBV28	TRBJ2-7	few	TGTGCCAGCAGTAATAAGCGGGGGGCCTCCAGCTCCTACGAGCAGTACTTC	CASSNKRGASSSYEQYF
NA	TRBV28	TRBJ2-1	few	TGCGCCAGCCTGGGGGCGGGCTTTAATGAGCAGTTCTTC	CASLGAGFNEQFF
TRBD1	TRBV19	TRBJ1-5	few	TGTGCCAGTAGTATACATGGACAGGGGGGTCAGCCCCAGCATTTT	CASSIHGQGGQPQHF
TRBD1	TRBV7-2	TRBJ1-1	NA	TGTGCCAGCAGGACCCCCGGGACAGGGGGCACTGAAGCTTTCTTT	CASRTPGTGGTEAFF
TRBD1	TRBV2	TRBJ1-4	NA	TGTGCCAGCAGTCGACAGGGGGCTGATGAAAAACTGTTTTTT	CASSRQGADEKLFF
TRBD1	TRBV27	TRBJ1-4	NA	TGTGCCAGCAGTTTACAGGGGGCAGGGGAAAAACTGTTTTTT	CASSLQGAGEKLFF
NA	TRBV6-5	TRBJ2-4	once	TGTGCCAGCAGTTCAAACAGAATACTAGCCAAAAACATTCAGTACTTC	CASSSNRILAKNIQYF
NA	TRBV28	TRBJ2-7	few	TGTGCCAGCAGTTTAGCGGATTTCTACGAGCAGTACTTC	CASSLADFYEQYF
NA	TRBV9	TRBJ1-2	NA	TGTGCCAGCAGCGCGGACAGCTATGGCTACACCTTC	CASSADSYGYTF
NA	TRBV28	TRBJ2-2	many	TGTGCCAGCAGCCTGACCCAGCTAGCCGGGGAGCTGTTTTTT	CASSLTQLAGELFF
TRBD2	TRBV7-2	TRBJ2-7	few	TGTGCCAGCAGCTCGTCCGGGGGGTACGAGCAGTACTTC	CASSSSGGYEQYF
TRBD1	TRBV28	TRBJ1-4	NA	TGTGCCAGCGCAGGGACAGCAACTAATGAAAAACTGTTTTTT	CASAGTATNEKLFF
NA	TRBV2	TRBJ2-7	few	TGTGCCAGCATCATGGGGGGTAGTAGTTACGAGCAGTACTTC	CASIMGGSSYEQYF
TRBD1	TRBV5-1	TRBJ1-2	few	TGCGCCAGCAGCTTGACCACAGGGGGCCTTGGCTACACCTTC	CASSLTTGGLGYTF
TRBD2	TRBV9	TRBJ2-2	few	TGTGCCAGCAGCGTAGATGGCGGGAGGTGGAACACCGGGGAGCTGTTTTTT	CASSVDGGRWNTGELFF
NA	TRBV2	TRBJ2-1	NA	TGTGCCAGCAGGGGGGCCTGGGAAGGCGAGCAGTTCTTC	CASRGAWEGEQFF
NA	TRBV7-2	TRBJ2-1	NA	TGTGCCAGCAGCTTTCCCTCGAGGGTGGGTGAGCAGTTCTTC	CASSFPSRVGEQFF
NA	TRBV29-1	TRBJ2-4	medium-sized	TGCAGCGTTTTGGGGGCCGGGGCCAAAAACATTCAGTACTTC	CSVLGAGAKNIQYF
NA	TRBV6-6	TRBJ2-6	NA	TGTGCCAGCAGTGACACAGGGTCTGGGGCCAACGTCCTGACTTTC	CASSDTGSGANVLTF
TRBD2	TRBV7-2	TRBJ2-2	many	TGTGCCAGCAGCCTTACTAGCGGGGGGACCGGGGAGCTGTTTTTT	CASSLTSGGTGELFF
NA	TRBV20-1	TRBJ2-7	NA	TGCAGTGCTACCCGCGCGTACGAGCAGTACTTC	CSATRAYEQYF
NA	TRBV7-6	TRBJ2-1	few	TGTGCCAGCAGCTTAGAAGGGCAGGGTGAGCAGTTCTTC	CASSLEGQGEQFF
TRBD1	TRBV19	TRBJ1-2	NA	TGTGCCAGTAGTATGGGCCTACAGGGGATATCGTATGGCTACACCTTC	CASSMGLQGISYGYTF
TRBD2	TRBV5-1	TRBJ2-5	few	TGCGCCAGCAGCTTGGGCCTGGGACTAGCGGGAAGGGAGACCCAGTACTTC	CASSLGLGLAGRETQYF
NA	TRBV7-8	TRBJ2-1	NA	TGTGCCAGCAGCTTACTGCTAGCCAGTTACAATGAGCAGTTCTTC	CASSLLLASYNEQFF
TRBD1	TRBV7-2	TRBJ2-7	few	TGTGCCAGCAGCACCGGACAGGGAATGTTGTACGAGCAGTACTTC	CASSTGQGMLYEQYF
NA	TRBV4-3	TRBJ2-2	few	TGCGCCAGCAGCCCTACACAGGCCATCGCCGGGGAGCTGTTTTTT	CASSPTQAIAGELFF